This T cell receptor (beta chain) was retrieved from a study of shared clonotypes between healthy human individuals. CDR3 length equals 14 residues. Between the trimmed V and J ends, which lost 2 bases and 5 bases, there was a span of 10 bases. Looked up from germline, CDR1 is LNHDA and CDR2 is SQIVND (reference sequence). Only in-frame clones appear in the TCRdb table, and some are missing; sequencing was by immunoSEQ multiplex PCR. The table lists about 2,500,000 clones, 90% to 95% of them singletons. The sequenced material came from naive CD4+ T cells sorted from blood. Described subset: CD45RA+ positively selected. The chain employs TRBV19 and TRBJ1-5; D remains unclear. The sequence was collected from a man between 18 and 29 years old in good health. This CDR3 is CASSIQSVDQPQHF. Here the CDR3 DNA reads TGTGCCAGTAGTATACAGTCAGTTGATCAGCCCCAGCATTTT. Drawing the rest from reference TRBV19 and TRBJ1-5, the complete variable domain is DGGITQSPKYLFRKEGQNVTLSCEQNLNHDAMYWYRQDPGQGLRLIYYSQIVNDFQKGDIAEGYSVSREKKESFPLTVTSAQKNPTAFYLCASSIQSVDQPQHFGDGTRLSIL.